A single sample gave rise to the 10 T cell receptor beta chains below, sequenced in a study of T cells after yellow fever vaccination. MiXCR was run by TCRdb on the 5' RACE reads, yielding one entry per CDR3 protein. Seen here are 150,000 to 200,000 distinct CDR3 sequences, roughly 8.8% observed once, and the top ten hold around 33%. Here the sequenced sample was CD8+ T cells sorted from PBMCs, taken 45 days after the yellow fever booster vaccination. The receptors here all came from a man aged 18 to 29 who received the YFV17D yellow fever vaccine.

This clonotype was observed many times. The chain joins TRBV12-3 or TRBV12-4 to TRBJ2-3; 10 bases align to TRBD1. The CDR3 sequence is 15 residues long. The J segment lost 3 bases and the V segment lost 6 bases, leaving 6 bases of the junction unmatched. In DNA form, the CDR3 reads TGTGCCAGCAGACTGACAGGGGGCTGGACAGATACGCAGTATTTT. It encodes CASRLTGGWTDTQYF.

This clonotype showed up many times. This rearrangement joins TRBV4-3 to TRBJ2-1; 9 bases match TRBD2. V trimming: 3 bases; J trimming: 7 bases; junction bases outside the gene matches: 4. Germline V CDR1 and CDR2: LGHNA, YSLEER. The CDR3 has 14 residues. The CDR3: CASSHGTSWNEQFF. As DNA, the CDR3 is TGCGCCAGCAGCCATGGGACTAGCTGGAATGAGCAGTTCTTC.

This clonotype turned up a few times. V gene TRBV12-5 combines with J gene TRBJ2-3; D possibly corresponds to TRBD2 (5 bases). Looked up from germline, CDR1 is LGHNT and CDR2 is FRNRAP. CDR3 length: 14 amino acids. V lost 1 base to trimming and J lost 4 bases, with 9 bases between them. The CDR3 loop reads CASGLGLLADTQYF. CDR3 bases: TGTGCTAGTGGTTTGGGCCTACTAGCAGATACGCAGTATTTT.

This clonotype was observed a few times. The rearrangement links TRBV7-6 to TRBJ2-1, with 8 bases lining up with TRBD2. The length of the CDR3 is 16 residues. CDR1 is SGHVS and CDR2 is FNYEAQ in the germline V gene. After removal of 0 bases from V and 15 bases from J, the junction contained 16 bases not matched to a gene. The CDR3 DNA reads TGTGCCAGCAGCTTAGCCCTCCCTGGACTAGCCCTGGAGGTGTTCTTC. Protein product: CASSLALPGLALEVFF.

This chain joins TRBV19 and TRBJ2-3; TRBD2 is a possible D gene (7 bases). The CDR3 runs to 13 residues. V was pared by 9 bases and J by 4 bases, with 14 bases between. Germline V gene data show CDR1 as LNHDA and CDR2 as SQIVND (reference sequence). In nucleotides, the CDR3 is TGTGCCAGCACCAGGGGAGGGGCAGATACGCAGTATTTT. This gives the protein CASTRGGADTQYF.

This clonotype was observed many times. The genes are TRBV10-3 and TRBJ2-5, with 8 bases matching TRBD2. The CDR3 contains 13 residues. The ends lost 4 bases at V and 5 bases at J; junction bases unmatched: 3. Germline-derived CDR1 and CDR2 are ENHRY and SYGVKD. The CDR3 here is CAISGASGETQYF. CDR3 DNA sequence: TGTGCCATCAGTGGTGCTAGCGGGGAGACCCAGTACTTC.

The chain uses TRBV5-1 and TRBJ2-3; the match to TRBD2 covers 12 bases. The germline gives CDR1 SGHRS, CDR2 YFSETQ. This CDR3 contains 15 residues. With 4 bases clipped from V and 5 bases from J, the junction kept 5 bases outside the gene matches. In nucleotides, the CDR3 is TGCGCCAGCAGCCCGTTGACTAGCGGGGGAGATACGCAGTATTTT. This gives the protein CASSPLTSGGDTQYF.

This clonotype was observed at least ten times. In DNA, the CDR3 is TGTGCCAGCAGCTTAGGTAGTGGTGGTCTGTACGAGCAGTACTTC. The encoded protein is CASSLGSGGLYEQYF. The chain has TRBV7-6 and TRBJ2-7; D gene uncertain. Trimming took off 1 base at V and 4 bases at J, with 14 bases between the two ends. The CDR3 has 15 amino acids. Looked up from germline, CDR1 is SGHVS and CDR2 is FNYEAQ.

This clonotype was detected a few times. This sequence joins TRBV2 and TRBJ2-2; D unresolved. With 5 bases removed from V and 2 bases from J, the gap between germline ends came to 9 bases. Germline loops: CDR1 SNHLY, CDR2 FYNNEI. The CDR3 totals 14 residues. CDR3 nucleotide sequence: TGTGCCAGCAGTCGTCTGGTTAACACCGGGGAGCTGTTTTTT. Translated: CASSRLVNTGELFF.

J is TRBJ2-7 and V is TRBV11-2, with D possibly matching TRBD2 (6 bases). The CDR3 spans 13 residues. The ends were cut back, 2 bases at V and 5 bases at J, with 10 bases in the middle. Per germline, CDR1 SGHAT and CDR2 FQNNGV. The CDR3 loop is CASSLSPSDEQYF. The CDR3 nucleotides read TGTGCCAGCAGCTTATCCCCTAGCGACGAGCAGTACTTC. Full variable domain (outside the CDR3, taken from reference TRBV11-2 and TRBJ2-7): EAGVAQSPRYKIIEKRQSVAFWCNPISGHATLYWYQQILGQGPKLLIQFQNNGVVDDSQLPKDRFSAERLKGVDSTLKIQPAKLEDSAVYLCASSLSPSDEQYFGPGTRLTVT.